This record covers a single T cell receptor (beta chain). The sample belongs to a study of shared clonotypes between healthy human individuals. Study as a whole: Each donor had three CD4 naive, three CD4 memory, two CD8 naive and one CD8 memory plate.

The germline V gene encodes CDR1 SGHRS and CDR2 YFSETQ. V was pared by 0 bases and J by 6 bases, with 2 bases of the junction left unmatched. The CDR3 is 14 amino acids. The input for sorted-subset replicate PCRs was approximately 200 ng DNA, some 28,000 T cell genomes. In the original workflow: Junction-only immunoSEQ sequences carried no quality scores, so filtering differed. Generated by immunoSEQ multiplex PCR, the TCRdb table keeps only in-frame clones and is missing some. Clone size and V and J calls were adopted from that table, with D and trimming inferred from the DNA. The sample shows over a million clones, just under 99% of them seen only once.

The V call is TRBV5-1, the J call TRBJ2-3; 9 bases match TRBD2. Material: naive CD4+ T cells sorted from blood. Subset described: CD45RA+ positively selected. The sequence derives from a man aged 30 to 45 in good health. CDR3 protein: CASSLASGEDTQYF. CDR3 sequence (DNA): TGCGCCAGCAGCTTGGCTAGCGGGGAGGATACGCAGTATTTT.